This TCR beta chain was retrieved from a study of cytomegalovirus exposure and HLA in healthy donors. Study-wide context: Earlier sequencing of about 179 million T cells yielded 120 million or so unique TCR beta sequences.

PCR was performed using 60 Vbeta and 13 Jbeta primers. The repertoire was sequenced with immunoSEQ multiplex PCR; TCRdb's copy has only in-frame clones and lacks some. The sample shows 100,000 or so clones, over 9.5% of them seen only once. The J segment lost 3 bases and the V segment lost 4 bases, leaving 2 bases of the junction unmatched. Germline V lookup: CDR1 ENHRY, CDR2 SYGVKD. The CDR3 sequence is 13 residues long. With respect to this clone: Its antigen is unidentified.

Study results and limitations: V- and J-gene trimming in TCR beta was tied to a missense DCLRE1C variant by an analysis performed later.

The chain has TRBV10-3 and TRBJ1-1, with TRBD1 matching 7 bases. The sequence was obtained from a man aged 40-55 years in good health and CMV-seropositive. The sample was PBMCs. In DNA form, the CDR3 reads TGTGCCATCAGTGTCGACAGGGACACTGAAGCTTTCTTT. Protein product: CAISVDRDTEAFF.